This T cell receptor beta chain was found in a study of vaccination effects on CD4 cells after COVID-19. Across the study: Pre-vaccine samples were drawn 16 days and one week before the first dose.

The germline gives CDR1 SGHTA, CDR2 FQGNSA. The V and J ends lost 5 bases and 5 bases, in that order; junction bases with no gene match: 9. This CDR3 has 16 amino acids. As to this clone: What it binds is unknown.

Profiled with immunoSEQ multiplex PCR; TCRdb holds only in-frame clones, not every one. The table records 20,000 to 30,000 clones, 78% of them present only once. After expansion with viral peptide pools in the ViraFEST assay, antigen-specific CD4+ T cells were sequenced. Following 10 days of culture, CD4+ T cells were isolated. Confirmation by PCR established that the person had SARS-CoV-2 infection between March and December 2020. Some 2.2 million PBMC per well received 10 IU/ml IL-2 and 8 to 10 ug/ml peptides in culture. Specimen: CD4+ T cells from PBMCs cultured with HCoV-NL63 spike peptides, collected before COVID-19 vaccination. V gene TRBV7-2 combines with J gene TRBJ2-3; 11 positions agree with TRBD2. This TCR came from a human donor who had a prior SARS-CoV-2 infection. In nucleotides, the CDR3 is TGTGCCAGCAGCCTCCTGGGACTAGCGGTGGTAGATACGCAGTATTTT. It is translated as CASSLLGLAVVDTQYF.